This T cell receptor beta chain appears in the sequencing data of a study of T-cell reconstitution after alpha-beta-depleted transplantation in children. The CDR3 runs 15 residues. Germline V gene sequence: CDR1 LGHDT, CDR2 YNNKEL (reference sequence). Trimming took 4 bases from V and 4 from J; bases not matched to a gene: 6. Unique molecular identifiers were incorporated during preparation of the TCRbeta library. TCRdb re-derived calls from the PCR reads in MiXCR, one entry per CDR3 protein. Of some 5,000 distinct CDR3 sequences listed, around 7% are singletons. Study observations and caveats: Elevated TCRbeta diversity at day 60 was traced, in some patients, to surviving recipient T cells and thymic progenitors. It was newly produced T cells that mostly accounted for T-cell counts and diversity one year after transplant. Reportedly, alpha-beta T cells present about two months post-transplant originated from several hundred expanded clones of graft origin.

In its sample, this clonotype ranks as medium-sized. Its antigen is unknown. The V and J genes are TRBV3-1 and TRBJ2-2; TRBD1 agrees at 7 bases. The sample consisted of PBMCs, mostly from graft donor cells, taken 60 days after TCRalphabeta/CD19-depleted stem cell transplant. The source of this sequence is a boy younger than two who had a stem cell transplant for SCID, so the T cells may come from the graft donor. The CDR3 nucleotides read TGTGCCAGCAGCCCCCTGACAGGGCTCACCGGGGAGCTGTTTTTT. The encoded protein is CASSPLTGLTGELFF.